This entry is about one T cell receptor (beta chain). This record belongs to a study of T cells in Graves' hyperthyroidism and ophthalmopathy. V was pared by 6 bases and J by 5 bases, with 7 bases of the junction left unmatched. This CDR3 is built from 16 residues. RNA transcripts were the template for amplifying TCR beta CDR3 regions. Researchers ran a first-round RT-PCR on the TCR CDR3 using the HTBI primer set. TCRdb used MiXCR to reprocess the multiplex PCR reads, holding one entry per CDR3 protein. The sample comprises 700,000 to 850,000 distinct CDR3 sequences, roughly 32% of which are singletons, and approximately 31% rests with the top ten.

This rearrangement joins TRBV7-1 to TRBJ2-1, with 13 nucleotides matching TRBD2. TRBV7-1 falls under the ORF class, with uncertain function. The receptor was isolated from a woman in her forties with Graves' hyperthyroidism. Sequenced sample: blood. The CDR3 loop reads CASRPGTSGVHNEQFF. The CDR3 nucleotides are TGTGCCAGCAGACCCGGGACTAGCGGGGTCCACAATGAGCAGTTCTTC.